The next 8 T cell receptor beta chains were all read from a single sample in a study of post-analysis software for immune sequencing data. General study points: Five TRBV segments, TRBV5-6, TRBV5-1 and TRBV20-1 among them, were found more frequent in patients than controls.

Antigens for these TCRs are unknown. The TCR beta cDNA libraries carried unique molecular identifiers. From the PCR reads, TCRdb called clonotypes with MiXCR, one entry per CDR3 protein. The sample contains about 680,000 distinct CDR3 sequences, about 60% of which appear only once. The material sequenced was blood. These receptors all stem from a girl aged 2 to 9 with multiple sclerosis.

This clonotype was counted only a few times. The CDR3 coding sequence is TGCAGTGCTCCTCAGACAGGCCCGCAAGAGACCCAGTACTTC. The encoded protein is CSAPQTGPQETQYF. V usage is TRBV20-1 and J usage is TRBJ2-5, with TRBD1 as a possible D gene (6 bases). Trimming removed 5 bases from V and 2 bases from J, with 15 bases in between. Germline CDR1 reads DFQATT; CDR2 reads SNEGSKA (reference sequence). The CDR3 has 14 residues.

V is TRBV30 and J is TRBJ1-5, with D uncertain. Trimming stripped 0 bases from V and 1 base from J, with 7 bases between. The CDR3 sequence is 14 residues long. Germline values: CDR1 GTSNPN, CDR2 SVGIG (reference sequence). The CDR3 DNA sequence: TGTGCCTGGAGTGTACGGTCCAGCAATCAGCCCCAGCATTTT. Encoded protein: CAWSVRSSNQPQHF.

Here the CDR3 reads CATRQGRSDEQYF. The CDR3 region has the DNA TGTGCCACTCGACAGGGGAGGAGCGACGAGCAGTACTTC. The gene calls are TRBV10-3 and TRBJ2-7, with 8 bases fitting TRBD1. Trimming cost V 10 bases and J 5 bases; bases outside gene matches: 10. Germline CDR1 and CDR2: ENHRY and SYGVKD. There are 13 residues in the CDR3.

This clonotype showed up just a few times. The chain uses TRBV20-1 and TRBJ2-2, with D hard to call. Trimming shortened V by 0 bases and J by 2 bases, and 1 base separated the two germline ends. CDR1 and CDR2 (germline): DFQATT, SNEGSKA (reference sequence). The CDR3 totals 12 residues. CDR3 loop: CSARENTGELFF. CDR3 nucleotides: TGCAGTGCTAGAGAAAACACCGGGGAGCTGTTTTTT.

The chain links TRBV29-1 to TRBJ2-5; 7 nucleotides agree with TRBD2. Trimming took 8 bases from V and 5 from J; bases not matched to a gene: 8. CDR1 and CDR2 (germline): SQVTM, ANQGSEA. This CDR3 spans 12 amino acids. The CDR3 DNA reads TGCAGCTCGGGGGGTTTGGGGGAGACCCAGTACTTC. Translating it yields CSSGGLGETQYF.

This chain connects TRBV7-6 to TRBJ1-5, with TRBD1 identical over 8 bases. The CDR3 is made up of 17 amino acids. V gave up 5 bases and J gave up 4 bases; unmatched junction bases: 13. CDR1 and CDR2 from the germline V gene are SGHVS and FNYEAQ. CDR3 nucleotide sequence: TGTGCCAGCAGCCCTCCCCCAGGGGGCAGGGGGAATCAGCCCCAGCATTTT. This translates into CASSPPPGGRGNQPQHF.

The sample holds a few counts of this clonotype. This rearrangement joins TRBV6-5 to TRBJ2-3; a possible D gene is TRBD2 (6 bases). Germline values: CDR1 MNHEY, CDR2 SVGAGI. V lost 2 bases, J lost 5 bases, and 14 bases lay in between. The CDR3 is 15 residues long. In nucleotides, the CDR3 is TGTGCCAGCAGTTACGGACCTAGCGCTGGAGATACGCAGTATTTT. Its translation is CASSYGPSAGDTQYF.

This clonotype was counted between two and nine times. The V call is TRBV15, the J call TRBJ1-2, with 7 bases matching TRBD1. The V and J ends lost 1 base and 5 bases, in that order; junction bases with no gene match: 13. This CDR3 comprises 17 residues. Germline CDR1 LNHNV, CDR2 YYDKDF (reference sequence). DNA for the CDR3: TGTGCCACCAGCAGAGCCGGCGTGGGACAGATGACATATGGCTACACCTTC. The encoded protein is CATSRAGVGQMTYGYTF.